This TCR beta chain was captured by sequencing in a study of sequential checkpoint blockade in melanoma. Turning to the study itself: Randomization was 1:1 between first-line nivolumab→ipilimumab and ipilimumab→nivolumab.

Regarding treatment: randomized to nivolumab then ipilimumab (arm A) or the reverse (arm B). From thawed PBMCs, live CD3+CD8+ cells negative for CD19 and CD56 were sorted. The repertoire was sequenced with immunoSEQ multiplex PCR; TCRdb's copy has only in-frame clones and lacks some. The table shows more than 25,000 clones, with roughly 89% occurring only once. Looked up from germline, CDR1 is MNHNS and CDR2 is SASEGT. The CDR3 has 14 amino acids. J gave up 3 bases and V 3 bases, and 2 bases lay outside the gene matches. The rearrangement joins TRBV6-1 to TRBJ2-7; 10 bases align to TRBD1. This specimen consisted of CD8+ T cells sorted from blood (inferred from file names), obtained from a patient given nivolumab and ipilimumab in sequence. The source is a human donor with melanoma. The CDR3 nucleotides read TGTGCCAGCAGTGACGGGACAGGGGACTACGAGCAGTACGTC. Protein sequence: CASSDGTGDYEQYV.